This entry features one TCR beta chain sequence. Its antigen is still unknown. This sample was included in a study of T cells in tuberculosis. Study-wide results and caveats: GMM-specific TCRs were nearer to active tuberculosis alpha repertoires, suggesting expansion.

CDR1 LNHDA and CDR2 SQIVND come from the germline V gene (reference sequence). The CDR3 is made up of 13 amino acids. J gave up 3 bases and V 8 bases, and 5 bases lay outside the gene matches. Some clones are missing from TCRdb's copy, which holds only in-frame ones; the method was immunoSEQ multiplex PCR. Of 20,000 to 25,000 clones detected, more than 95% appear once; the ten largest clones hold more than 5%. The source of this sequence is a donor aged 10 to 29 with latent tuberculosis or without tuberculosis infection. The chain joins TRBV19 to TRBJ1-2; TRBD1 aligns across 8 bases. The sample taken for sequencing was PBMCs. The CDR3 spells CASYGQGDYGYTF. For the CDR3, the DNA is TGTGCCAGTTATGGACAGGGCGACTATGGCTACACCTTC.